Listed below are T cell receptor beta chains from one sample, sequenced in a study of T cell responses to AZD1222 COVID-19 vaccine. Using immunoSEQ multiplex PCR, the repertoire was profiled, and TCRdb retains in-frame clones only, with some absent. Of about 100,000 clones in the sample, 85% to 90% were seen once. The sequenced sample was peripheral blood, obtained on day 0 of AZD1222 vaccination. The receptors here all came from an adult in good health. The conserved cysteine and the conserved F or W are not part of the CDR3 here. Only part of the rows carry a size: once, few, many, or a class if the clone is expanded.

V	size	CDR3
TRBV4-1	-	ASSQDFGVAYGYEQY
TRBV6-1	-	ASSEVQTSPLH
TRBV19	-	ASSRGDRAVMSSNQPQH
TRBV19	-	ASRARGQETQY
TRBV5-6	-	ASSPRGAGAGYT
TRBV11-1	-	ASSFQEGETQY
TRBV7-3	-	ASSPTQAEETQY
TRBV6-5	-	ASRIAYTDTQY
TRBV27	-	ASAADREDYNEQF
TRBV9	-	ASSDGGTGINQPQH
TRBV27	-	ASSSGQGNQPQH
TRBV27	-	ASSLGSHHYEQY
TRBV12-3/TRBV12-4	once	ASSFQGTQY
TRBV5-1	-	ASGTGALLDTEAF
TRBV11-2	-	ASSARLAGGYNEQF
TRBV27	-	ASSLLNSPLH
TRBV5-6	-	ASSLGGAGSNQPQH
TRBV5-1	-	ASSPTGTNTGELF
TRBV11-2	-	ASSLRTGSWHEKLF
TRBV5-8	-	ASSTDREQGGGYNEQF
TRBV5-1	-	ASSLGQPGGYGYT
TRBV5-1	-	ASETGTKDTEAF
TRBV6-1	-	ASSDGGTNEKLF
TRBV6-6	-	ASSYTGGAGNQPQH
TRBV25-1	-	ASTGGLSTDTQY
TRBV2	-	ASRGTGGGLF
TRBV5-5	-	ASSLYAAAF
TRBV7-2	-	ASSPRQGKAETQY